The source of this T cell receptor (beta chain) is a study of post-analysis software for immune sequencing data (dated by TCRdb to the mid-2010s). With regard to the full study: The recorded disease courses included relapsing-remitting, secondary progressive and progressive-relapsing multiple sclerosis, and some patients had no subtype annotation. The multiple sclerosis patient repertoires were compared with more than 9 previously published healthy control repertoires from donors aged about 6 to 26 years. A subset of samples was prepared in parallel using single-end sample barcoding, then pooled and co-amplified after Illumina adapter ligation. Overall study outcomes, separate from this receptor: The control group was slightly older than the multiple sclerosis patient group. When samples were clustered directly using the F measure, samples prepared in the same batch co-clustered strongly, which prompted a batch-effect correction. Compared with controls, multiple sclerosis patients had significantly lower normalized Chao1 diversity, a finding suggesting substantial peripheral T-cell clonal expansion.

A few counts support this clonotype. It has no known antigen specificity. Per-base qualities were not stored, and no clone one base away is much larger. To demonstrate the VDJtools post-analysis software, TCR beta repertoires were profiled from the peripheral blood of roughly 14 young patients with multiple sclerosis. The multiple sclerosis patients were children and adolescents ranging in age from about 6 to 17 years. The library relied on PCR. The instrument given in TCRdb is Illumina HiSeq 2500. Unique molecular identifiers were incorporated into TCR beta cDNA libraries to reduce PCR and sequencing biases. Every 1 to 10 million input T cells yielded 500,000 or so cDNA molecules, meaning each molecule approximated one T cell. The patient libraries were prepared and sequenced using the same protocol as the earlier healthy control dataset. Samples belonging to the same batch were prepared together, multiplexed and sequenced on a shared HiSeq lane. For the original study's pipeline: MIGEC was used to process the raw barcoded reads, and molecular identifier groups with only a single read were discarded before consensus assembly and CDR3 extraction. VDJtools was used for post-analysis of the clonotype tables, with diversity normalized by down-sampling every dataset to the smallest sample size. Repertoire overlap clustering matched CDR3 amino acid but not nucleotide sequences to correct batch-related cross-sample contamination. The public reads were reanalyzed by TCRdb: fastp trimming at Q25, MiXCR alignment, in-frame beta chains only. Identical CDR3 proteins give one entry, which carries the most common genes and DNA. The V and J calls and clone size are TCRdb's, not the authors'. The sample yields roughly 730,000 distinct CDR3 sequences; 30% were counted once. Together, the top ten hold roughly 0.57% of the sample.

The receptor was isolated from a girl aged 10 to 17 with multiple sclerosis. The sequencing sample was made of blood.

The DNA sequence is given as TGCGCCAGCAGCTTACGACTCCCTAGCTCTGGGGCCAACGTCCTGACTTTC. Translated, it reads CASSLRLPSSGANVLTF. The chain links TRBV5-1 with TRBJ2-6; the D gene identity is not certain. The germline ends are 12 bases apart after V is trimmed by 2 bases and J by 0 bases. Sequences SGHRS (CDR1) and YFSETQ (CDR2) are obtained from the germline V gene. Counted from cysteine to phenylalanine, this CDR3 has 17 amino acids. The only DNA kept is the CDR3, 51 bases in frame from the first base. Joined to the reference TRBV5-1 and TRBJ2-6 proteins, this CDR3 gives the full variable domain: KAGVTQTPRYLIKTRGQQVTLSCSPISGHRSVSWYQQTPGQGLQFLFEYFSETQRNKGNFPGRFSGRQFSNSRSEMNVSTLELGDSALYLCASSLRLPSSGANVLTFGAGSRLTVL.